This T cell receptor beta chain was profiled in a study of tissue T cells after allogeneic stem cell transplantation. Repertoires were generated with immunoSEQ multiplex PCR, while TCRdb's copy carries only in-frame clones and drops some. Among around 24,000 clones listed, 75% to 95% were seen once. The source is an older male donor who later had graft-versus-host disease after an allogeneic stem cell transplant. The specimen was blood, collected before transplantation.

CDR3 sequence reads: CATSRDARFGETQYF. The CDR3 DNA follows: TGTGCCACCAGCAGAGATGCTAGATTCGGGGAGACCCAGTACTTC. This chain uses TRBV15 with TRBJ2-5; D gene uncertain. V was shortened by 0 bases and J by 5 bases, with 13 bases between the two germline ends. The CDR3 covers 15 residues. Germline CDR1 reads LNHNV; CDR2 reads YYDKDF (reference sequence).